Sequencing of this TCR beta chain was carried out in a study of CD8 T cells in Susac syndrome. The length of the CDR3 is 17 residues. J gave up 4 bases and V 1 base, and 14 bases lay outside the gene matches. Germline CDR1 and CDR2: DFQATT and SNEGSKA (reference sequence). Reverse transcription of about 0.5 to 1 ug RNA used random hexamers. One entry per CDR3 protein results from TCRdb running MiXCR on the immunoSEQ multiplex PCR reads. The data hold around 200,000 distinct CDR3 sequences, with 95% observed a single time. The origin of this receptor is a human donor in good health. The genes are TRBV20-1 and TRBJ2-3; TRBD2 aligns across 7 bases. Material for sequencing was CD4+ T cells from PBMCs. As DNA, the CDR3 is TGCAGTGCTAGAGGTTTCAAAAGAAGCGGGGTTCCAGATACGCAGTATTTT. Its protein is CSARGFKRSGVPDTQYF.